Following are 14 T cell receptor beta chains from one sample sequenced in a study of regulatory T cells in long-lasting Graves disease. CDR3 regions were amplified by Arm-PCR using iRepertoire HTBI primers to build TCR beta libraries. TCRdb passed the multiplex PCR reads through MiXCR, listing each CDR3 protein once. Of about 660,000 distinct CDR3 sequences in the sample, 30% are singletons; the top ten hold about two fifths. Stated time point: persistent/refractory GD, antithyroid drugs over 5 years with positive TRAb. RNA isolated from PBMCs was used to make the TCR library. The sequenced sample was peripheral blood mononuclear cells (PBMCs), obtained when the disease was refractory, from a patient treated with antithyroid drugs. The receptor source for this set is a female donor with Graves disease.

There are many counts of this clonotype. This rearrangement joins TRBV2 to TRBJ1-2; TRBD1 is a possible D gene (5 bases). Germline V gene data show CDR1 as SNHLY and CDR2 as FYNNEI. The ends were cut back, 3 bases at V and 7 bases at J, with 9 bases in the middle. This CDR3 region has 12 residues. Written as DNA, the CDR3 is TGTGCCAGCAGTGACAGGGTGACTGGCTACACCTTC. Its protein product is CASSDRVTGYTF.

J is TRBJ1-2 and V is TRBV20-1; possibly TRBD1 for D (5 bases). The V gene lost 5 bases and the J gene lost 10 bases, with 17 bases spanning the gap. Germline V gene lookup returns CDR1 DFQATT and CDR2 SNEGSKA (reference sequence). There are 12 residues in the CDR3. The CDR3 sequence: CSAHRRGSNYTF. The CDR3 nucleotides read TGCAGTGCTCACAGGCGCGGTTCTAACTACACCTTC.

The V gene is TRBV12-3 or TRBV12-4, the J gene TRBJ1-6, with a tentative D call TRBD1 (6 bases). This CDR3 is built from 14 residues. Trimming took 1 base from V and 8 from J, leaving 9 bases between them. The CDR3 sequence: CASSLGTVDSPLHF. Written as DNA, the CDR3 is TGTGCCAGCAGTTTAGGGACAGTGGATTCACCCCTCCACTTT.

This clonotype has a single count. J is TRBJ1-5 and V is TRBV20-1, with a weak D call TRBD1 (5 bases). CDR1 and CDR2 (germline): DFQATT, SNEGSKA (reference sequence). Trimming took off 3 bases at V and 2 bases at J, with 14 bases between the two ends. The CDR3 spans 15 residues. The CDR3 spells CSARRQGGGNQPQHF. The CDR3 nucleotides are TGCAGTGCTAGGCGTCAGGGTGGTGGCAATCAGCCCCAGCATTTT.

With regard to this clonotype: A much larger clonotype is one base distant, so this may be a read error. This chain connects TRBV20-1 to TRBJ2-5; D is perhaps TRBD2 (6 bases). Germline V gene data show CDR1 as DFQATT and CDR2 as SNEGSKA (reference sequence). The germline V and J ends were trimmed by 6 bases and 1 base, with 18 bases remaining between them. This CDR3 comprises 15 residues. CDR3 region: CSATGTGGTQETQYF. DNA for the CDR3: TGCAGTGCCACTGGGACTGGCGGGACCCAAGAGACCCAGTACTTC.

In nucleotides, the CDR3 is TGTGCCTGGAGTTCGGGACAGATGAACACTGAAGCTTTCTTT. Translated: CAWSSGQMNTEAFF. The V call is TRBV30, the J call TRBJ1-1; 7 bases are shared with TRBD1. CDR1 and CDR2 from the germline V gene are GTSNPN and SVGIG (reference sequence). The CDR3 totals 14 residues. V was clipped by 2 bases and J by 0 bases; unmatched bases: 3.

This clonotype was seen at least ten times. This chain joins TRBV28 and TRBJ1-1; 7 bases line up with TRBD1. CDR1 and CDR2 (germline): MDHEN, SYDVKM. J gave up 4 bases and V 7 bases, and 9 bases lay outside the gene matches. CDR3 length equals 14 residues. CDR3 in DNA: TGTGCCAGCACAAAGGGGGCTGGGAGCACTGAAGCTTTCTTT. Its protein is CASTKGAGSTEAFF.

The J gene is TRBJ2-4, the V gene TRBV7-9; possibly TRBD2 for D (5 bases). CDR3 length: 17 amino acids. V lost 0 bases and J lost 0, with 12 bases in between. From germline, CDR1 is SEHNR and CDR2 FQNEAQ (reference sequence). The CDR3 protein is CASSLAGGAVAKNIQYF. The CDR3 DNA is TGTGCCAGCAGCTTAGCGGGTGGAGCGGTAGCCAAAAACATTCAGTACTTC.

The CDR3 loop reads CSAKTRLAGSSYEQYF. Written as DNA, the CDR3 is TGCAGTGCGAAAACCAGACTAGCGGGAAGCTCCTACGAGCAGTACTTC. The chain uses TRBV20-1 and TRBJ2-7; TRBD2 aligns across 11 bases. Per the germline V gene, CDR1 is DFQATT and CDR2 is SNEGSKA (reference sequence). V was clipped by 6 bases and J by 0 bases; unmatched bases: 10. The CDR3 has 16 residues.

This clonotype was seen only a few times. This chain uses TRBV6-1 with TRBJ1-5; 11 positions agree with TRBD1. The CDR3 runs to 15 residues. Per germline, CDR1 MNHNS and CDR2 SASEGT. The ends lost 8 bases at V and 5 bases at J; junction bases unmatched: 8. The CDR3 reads CASWRPGQGDQPQHF. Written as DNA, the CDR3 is TGTGCCAGCTGGAGACCGGGACAGGGGGATCAGCCCCAGCATTTT.

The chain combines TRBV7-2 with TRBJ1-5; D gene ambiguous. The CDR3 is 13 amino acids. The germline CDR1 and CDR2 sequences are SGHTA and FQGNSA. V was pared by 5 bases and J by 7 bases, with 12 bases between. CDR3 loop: CASSLLSGQPQHF. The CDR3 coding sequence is TGTGCCAGCAGCCTCCTTTCCGGGCAGCCCCAGCATTTT.

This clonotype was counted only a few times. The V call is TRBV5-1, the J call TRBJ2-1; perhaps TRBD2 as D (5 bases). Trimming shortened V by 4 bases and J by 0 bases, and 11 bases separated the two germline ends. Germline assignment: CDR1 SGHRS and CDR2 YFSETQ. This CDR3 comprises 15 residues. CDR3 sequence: CASSKAESSYNEQFF. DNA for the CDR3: TGCGCCAGCAGCAAAGCGGAGAGCTCCTACAATGAGCAGTTCTTC.

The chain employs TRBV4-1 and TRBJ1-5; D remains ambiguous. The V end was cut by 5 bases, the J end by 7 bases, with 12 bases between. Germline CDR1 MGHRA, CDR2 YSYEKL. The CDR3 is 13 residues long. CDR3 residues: CASSSTRRQPQHF. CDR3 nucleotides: TGCGCCAGCAGCTCAACACGGCGACAGCCCCAGCATTTT.

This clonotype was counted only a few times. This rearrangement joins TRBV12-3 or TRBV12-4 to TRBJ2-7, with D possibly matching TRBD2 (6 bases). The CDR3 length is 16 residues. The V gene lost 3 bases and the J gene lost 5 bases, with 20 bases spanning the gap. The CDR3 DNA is TGTGCCAGCAGTTTCATCCAAGCGGGTCGTAGGGACGAGCAGTACTTC. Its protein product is CASSFIQAGRRDEQYF.